Listed here are 15 T cell receptor beta chains from one sample, sequenced in a study of blood T cell dynamics during melanoma immunotherapy. Time point here: pre-treatment baseline. Assay used: immunoSEQ multiplex PCR; TCRdb lists only in-frame clones, some missing. The sample has roughly 9,700 clones, about 86% seen once. Here the sequenced sample was blood, taken from a patient treated with checkpoint blockade. These receptor sequences come from a human donor with melanoma.

V usage is TRBV28 and J usage is TRBJ2-7; D call uncertain. Germline V gene lookup returns CDR1 MDHEN and CDR2 SYDVKM. CDR3 size: 15 residues. Trimming pared 5 bases from V and 0 bases from J, leaving 14 bases between. DNA for the CDR3: TGTGCCAGCAGTCTCCTATCGGGTCCCTCCTACGAGCAGTACTTC. It codes for CASSLLSGPSYEQYF.

This chain links TRBV5-1 with TRBJ1-1, with TRBD1 as a possible D gene (5 bases). CDR1 and CDR2 from the germline V gene are SGHRS and YFSETQ. V was pared by 5 bases and J by 8 bases, with 16 bases between. The CDR3 sequence is 13 residues long. The CDR3 bases are TGCGCCAGCAGTTATGTCGTGACAGCCGAAGCTTTCTTT. Its translation is CASSYVVTAEAFF.

V usage is TRBV5-1 and J usage is TRBJ2-3; D assignment may be TRBD1 or TRBD2 (6 bases each). This CDR3 is 13 amino acids long. Trimming cost V 6 bases and J 1 base, with 9 bases left between them. Per the germline V gene, CDR1 is SGHRS and CDR2 is YFSETQ. Here the CDR3 reads CASKEGGTDTQYF. The CDR3 DNA follows: TGCGCCAGCAAGGAGGGGGGCACAGATACGCAGTATTTT.

V and J are TRBV9 and TRBJ2-3; possibly TRBD1 or TRBD2 for D (5 bases each). Trimming left V 2 bases short and J 0 bases short, with 19 bases between. Germline values: CDR1 SGDLS, CDR2 YYNGEE. CDR3 size: 18 residues. The CDR3 sequence: CASSVSWSGSRSTDTQYF. In DNA, the CDR3 is TGTGCCAGCAGCGTGAGTTGGTCAGGGAGTCGGAGCACAGATACGCAGTATTTT. The full variable domain, in which reference TRBV9 and TRBJ2-3 provide the parts outside the CDR3, is DSGVTQTPKHLITATGQRVTLRCSPRSGDLSVYWYQQSLDQGLQFLIQYYNGEERAKGNILERFSAQQFPDLHSELNLSSLELGDSALYFCASSVSWSGSRSTDTQYFGPGTRLTVL.

By sample fraction, this clone is large. The V call is TRBV11-1, the J call TRBJ1-2; D is undetermined. The CDR3 is made up of 16 amino acids. The germline V gene encodes CDR1 SGHAT and CDR2 FQDESV (reference sequence). V gave up 5 bases and J gave up 1 base, with 17 bases separating them. CDR3 nucleotides: TGTGCCAGCAGCCCCCTACAGAGTAGCCTTAACTATGGCTACACCTTC. Protein sequence: CASSPLQSSLNYGYTF.

This chain joins TRBV4-1 and TRBJ2-3; D is perhaps TRBD1 or TRBD2 (5 bases each). Germline values: CDR1 MGHRA, CDR2 YSYEKL. This CDR3 region has 16 residues. The V end lost 2 bases, the J end lost 2 bases, and 14 bases lay between the germline ends. CDR3 nucleotide sequence: TGCGCCAGCAGCCAACCTGTCAGGGACCTCACAGATACGCAGTATTTT. Translation gives CASSQPVRDLTDTQYF.

The rearrangement links TRBV29-1 to TRBJ2-5; 14 bases line up with TRBD2. From germline, CDR1 is SQVTM and CDR2 ANQGSEA. This CDR3 has 16 amino acids. Trimming took 1 base from V and 5 from J; bases not matched to a gene: 6. This CDR3 is CSVEVGTSGGVETQYF. Written as DNA, the CDR3 is TGCAGCGTTGAAGTCGGGACTAGCGGGGGAGTGGAGACCCAGTACTTC.

V gene TRBV11-2 combines with J gene TRBJ2-7; the D is unclear. The V and J ends lost 1 base and 4 bases respectively, with 11 bases between them. The CDR3 is 14 residues long. Germline V lookup: CDR1 SGHAT, CDR2 FQNNGV. The CDR3 region is CASSLVTYGYEQYF. CDR3 nucleotide sequence: TGTGCCAGCAGCTTAGTGACTTATGGTTACGAGCAGTACTTC. Using reference TRBV11-2 and TRBJ2-7 for the parts outside the CDR3, the full variable domain is EAGVAQSPRYKIIEKRQSVAFWCNPISGHATLYWYQQILGQGPKLLIQFQNNGVVDDSQLPKDRFSAERLKGVDSTLKIQPAKLEDSAVYLCASSLVTYGYEQYFGPGTRLTVT.

The chain has TRBV5-8 and TRBJ1-6; 7 bases line up with TRBD1. CDR1 and CDR2 from the germline V gene are SGHTS and YDEGEE. CDR3 length: 15 residues. The junction had 6 bases not matched to a gene; V was cut back by 7 bases and J by 2 bases. The CDR3 coding sequence is TGTGCCAGCCCCAGGGGGATCGCCTATAATTCACCCCTCCACTTT. This gives the protein CASPRGIAYNSPLHF.

The sample holds a few counts of this clone. The rearrangement joins TRBV19 to TRBJ1-5; no clear D gene. The CDR3 loop spans 13 amino acids. Germline loops: CDR1 LNHDA, CDR2 SQIVND (reference sequence). V lost 5 bases, J lost 7 bases, and 12 bases lay in between. The CDR3, as DNA: TGTGCCAGTAGTCCGAGGGAAGGGCAGCCCCAGCATTTT. Translating it yields CASSPREGQPQHF.

This chain's CDR3 is CASVGTEAFF. The CDR3 DNA is TGTGCCAGCGTTGGCACTGAAGCTTTCTTT. The genes are TRBV6-5 and TRBJ1-1, with no clear D. The ends were cut back, 8 bases at V and 4 bases at J, with 5 bases in the middle. The CDR3 consists of 10 residues. Per germline, CDR1 MNHEY and CDR2 SVGAGI.

J is TRBJ1-2 and V is TRBV7-6, with D possibly being TRBD1 (5 bases). The CDR3 is 13 residues long. The V gene's germline CDR1 is SGHVS and CDR2 FNYEAQ. The V gene lost 5 bases and the J gene lost 6 bases, with 13 bases spanning the gap. CDR3 sequence: CASSPVVGDGYTF. Written as DNA, the CDR3 is TGTGCCAGCAGCCCAGTGGTAGGGGATGGCTACACCTTC.

This chain uses TRBV25-1 with TRBJ1-5; D is perhaps TRBD1 (6 bases). This CDR3 is built from 14 residues. V was pared by 4 bases and J by 1 base, with 8 bases between. Germline CDR1 MGHDK, CDR2 SYGVNS. The CDR3 reads CASSVTGSNQPQHF. CDR3 coding DNA: TGTGCCAGCAGTGTCACAGGGAGCAATCAGCCCCAGCATTTT.

The chain joins TRBV2 to TRBJ1-1, with D perhaps matching TRBD1 (5 bases). Trimming took 6 bases from V and 0 from J, leaving 17 bases between them. This CDR3 has 16 amino acids. Germline-derived CDR1 and CDR2 are SNHLY and FYNNEI. The CDR3 region has the DNA TGTGCCAGCAGCTCCGGACAAAACGCCATGAACACTGAAGCTTTCTTT. Its translation is CASSSGQNAMNTEAFF. Full variable domain (rest looked up from reference TRBV2 and TRBJ1-1): EPEVTQTPSHQVTQMGQEVILRCVPISNHLYFYWYRQILGQKVEFLVSFYNNEISEKSEIFDDQFSVERPDGSNFTLKIRSTKLEDSAMYFCASSSGQNAMNTEAFFGQGTRLTVV.

This rearrangement joins TRBV19 to TRBJ1-3; D ambiguous. V gave up 0 bases and J gave up 6 bases, with 18 bases separating them. Germline V CDR1 and CDR2: LNHDA, SQIVND (reference sequence). The CDR3 sequence is 17 residues long. CDR3: CASSIDPSWEAVNTIYF. The CDR3 bases are TGTGCCAGTAGTATAGATCCATCCTGGGAGGCCGTAAACACCATATATTTT. Complete variable domain (other parts from reference TRBV19 and TRBJ1-3): DGGITQSPKYLFRKEGQNVTLSCEQNLNHDAMYWYRQDPGQGLRLIYYSQIVNDFQKGDIAEGYSVSREKKESFPLTVTSAQKNPTAFYLCASSIDPSWEAVNTIYFGEGSWLTVV.